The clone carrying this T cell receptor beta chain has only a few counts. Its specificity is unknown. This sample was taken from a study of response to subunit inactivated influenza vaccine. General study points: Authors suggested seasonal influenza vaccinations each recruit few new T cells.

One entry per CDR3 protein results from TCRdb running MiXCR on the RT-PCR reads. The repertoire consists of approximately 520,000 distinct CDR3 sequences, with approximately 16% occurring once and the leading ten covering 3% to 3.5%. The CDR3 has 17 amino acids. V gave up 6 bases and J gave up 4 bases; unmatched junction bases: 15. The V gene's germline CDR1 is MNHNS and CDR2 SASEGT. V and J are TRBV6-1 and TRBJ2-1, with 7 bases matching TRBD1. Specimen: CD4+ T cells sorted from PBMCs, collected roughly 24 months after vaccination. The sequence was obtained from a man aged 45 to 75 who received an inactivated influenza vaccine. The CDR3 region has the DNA TGTGCCAGCAGCCCCCTTGGTGGGGACAGACATTACAATGAGCAGTTCTTC. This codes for CASSPLGGDRHYNEQFF.